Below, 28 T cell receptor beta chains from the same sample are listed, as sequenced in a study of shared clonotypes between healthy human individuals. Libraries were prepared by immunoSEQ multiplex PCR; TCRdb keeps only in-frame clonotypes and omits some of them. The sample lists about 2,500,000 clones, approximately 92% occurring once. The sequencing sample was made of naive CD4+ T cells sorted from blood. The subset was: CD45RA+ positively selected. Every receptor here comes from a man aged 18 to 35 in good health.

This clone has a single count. This CDR3 reads CASSVASGTYGDAYEQYF. CDR3 DNA: TGTGCCAGCAGCGTAGCTTCCGGGACCTACGGAGATGCCTACGAGCAGTACTTC. V is TRBV9 and J is TRBJ2-7; TRBD1 or TRBD2 may be the D gene (5 bases each). Germline V lookup: CDR1 SGDLS, CDR2 YYNGEE. V dropped 0 bases and J dropped 2 bases, with 21 bases sitting between them. This CDR3 contains 18 residues.

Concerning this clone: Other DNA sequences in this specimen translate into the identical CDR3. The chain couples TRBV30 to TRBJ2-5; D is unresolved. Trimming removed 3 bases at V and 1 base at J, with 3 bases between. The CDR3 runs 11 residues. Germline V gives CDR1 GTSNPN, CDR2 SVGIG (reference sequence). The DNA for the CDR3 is TGTGCCTGGAGCGGCCAAGAGACCCAGTACTTC. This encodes CAWSGQETQYF.

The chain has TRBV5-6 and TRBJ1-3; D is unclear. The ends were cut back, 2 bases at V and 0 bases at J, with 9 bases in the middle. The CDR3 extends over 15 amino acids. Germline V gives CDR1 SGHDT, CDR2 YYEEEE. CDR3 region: CASSFRASSGNTIYF. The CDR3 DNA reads TGTGCCAGCAGCTTTAGGGCTTCCTCTGGAAACACCATATATTTT.

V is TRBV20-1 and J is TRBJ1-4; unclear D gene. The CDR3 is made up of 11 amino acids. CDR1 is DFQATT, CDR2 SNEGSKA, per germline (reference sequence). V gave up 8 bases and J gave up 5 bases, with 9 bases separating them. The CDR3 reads CSLGQNEKLFF. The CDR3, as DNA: TGCAGTCTAGGGCAAAATGAAAAACTGTTTTTT.

The chain's CDR3 is CASSPPGGGTYNEQFF. CDR3 nucleotides: TGTGCCAGCAGCCCTCCGGGGGGAGGAACATACAATGAGCAGTTCTTC. The genes are TRBV7-2 and TRBJ2-1; 7 bases align to TRBD2. There are 16 residues in the CDR3. J gave up 4 bases and V 5 bases, and 11 bases lay outside the gene matches. The germline CDR1 and CDR2 sequences are SGHTA and FQGNSA.

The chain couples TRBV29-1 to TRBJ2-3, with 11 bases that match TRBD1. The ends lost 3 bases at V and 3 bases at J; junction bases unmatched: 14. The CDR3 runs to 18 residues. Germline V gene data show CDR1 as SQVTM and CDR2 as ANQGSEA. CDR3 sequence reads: CSVELRPGTGGGTDTQYF. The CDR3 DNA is TGCAGCGTTGAGCTTCGACCTGGGACAGGGGGAGGGACAGATACGCAGTATTTT.

The CDR3 is CASSIERSVIADTQYF. The CDR3 DNA reads TGTGCCAGTAGTATAGAGAGGTCAGTTATAGCAGATACGCAGTATTTT. The chain employs TRBV19 and TRBJ2-3; the D is unclear. V dropped 0 bases and J dropped 4 bases, with 14 bases sitting between them. This CDR3 has 16 residues. CDR1 and CDR2 (germline): LNHDA, SQIVND (reference sequence).

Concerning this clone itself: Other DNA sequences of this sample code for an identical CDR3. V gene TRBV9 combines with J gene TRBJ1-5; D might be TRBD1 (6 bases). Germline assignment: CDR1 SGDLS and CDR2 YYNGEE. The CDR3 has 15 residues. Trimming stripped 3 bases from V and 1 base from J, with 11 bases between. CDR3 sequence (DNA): TGTGCCAGCAGCGCCGGGGGGGGCAGCAATCAGCCCCAGCATTTT. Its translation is CASSAGGGSNQPQHF.

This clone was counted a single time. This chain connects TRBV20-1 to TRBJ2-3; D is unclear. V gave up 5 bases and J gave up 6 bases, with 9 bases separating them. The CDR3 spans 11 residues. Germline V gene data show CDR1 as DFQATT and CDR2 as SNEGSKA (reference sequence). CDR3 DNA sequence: TGCAGTGCTCATACCCGCGATACGCAGTATTTT. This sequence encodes CSAHTRDTQYF.

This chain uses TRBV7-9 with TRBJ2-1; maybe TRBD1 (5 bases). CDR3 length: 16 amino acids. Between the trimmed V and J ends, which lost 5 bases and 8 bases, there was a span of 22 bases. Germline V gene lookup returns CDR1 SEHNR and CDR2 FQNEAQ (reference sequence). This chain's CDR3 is CASSGRHRFLNDEQFF. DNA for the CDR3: TGTGCCAGCAGCGGACGACACAGGTTTTTGAACGATGAGCAGTTCTTC.

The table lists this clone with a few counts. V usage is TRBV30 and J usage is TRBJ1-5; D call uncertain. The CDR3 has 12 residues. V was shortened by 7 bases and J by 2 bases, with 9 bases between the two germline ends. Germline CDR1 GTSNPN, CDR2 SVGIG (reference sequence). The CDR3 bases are TGTGCCTCTGGGGATGGCAATCAGCCCCAGCATTTT. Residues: CASGDGNQPQHF. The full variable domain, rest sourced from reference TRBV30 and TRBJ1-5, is SQTIHQWPATLVQPVGSPLSLECTVEGTSNPNLYWYRQAAGRGLQLLFYSVGIGQISSEVPQNLSASRPQDRQFILSSKKLLLSDSGFYLCASGDGNQPQHFGDGTRLSIL.

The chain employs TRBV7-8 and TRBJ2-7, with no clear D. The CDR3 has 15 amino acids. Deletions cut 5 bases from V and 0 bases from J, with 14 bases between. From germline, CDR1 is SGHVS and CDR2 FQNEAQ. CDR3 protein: CASSREHESSYEQYF. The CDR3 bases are TGTGCCAGCAGCCGAGAGCATGAGAGCTCCTACGAGCAGTACTTC.

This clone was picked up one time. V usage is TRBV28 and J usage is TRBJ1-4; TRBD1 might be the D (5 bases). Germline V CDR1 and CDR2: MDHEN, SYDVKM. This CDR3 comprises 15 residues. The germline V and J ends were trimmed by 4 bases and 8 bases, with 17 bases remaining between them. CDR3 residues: CASSSYGGVGEKLFF. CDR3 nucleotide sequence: TGTGCCAGCAGTTCATATGGGGGGGTGGGCGAAAAACTGTTTTTT.

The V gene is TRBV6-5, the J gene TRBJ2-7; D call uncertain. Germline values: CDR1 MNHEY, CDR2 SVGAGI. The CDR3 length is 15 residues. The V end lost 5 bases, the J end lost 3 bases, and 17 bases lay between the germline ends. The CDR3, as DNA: TGTGCCAGCAGTCCGGCTCACCGGGTCTTCTACGAGCAGTACTTC. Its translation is CASSPAHRVFYEQYF.

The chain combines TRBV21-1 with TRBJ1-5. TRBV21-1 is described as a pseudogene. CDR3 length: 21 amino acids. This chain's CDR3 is CASSIQDRDPVLRHSNQPQHF. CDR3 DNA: TGTGCCAGCAGCATACAAGACCGGGACCCCGTACTACGTCATAGCAATCAGCCCCAGCATTTT.

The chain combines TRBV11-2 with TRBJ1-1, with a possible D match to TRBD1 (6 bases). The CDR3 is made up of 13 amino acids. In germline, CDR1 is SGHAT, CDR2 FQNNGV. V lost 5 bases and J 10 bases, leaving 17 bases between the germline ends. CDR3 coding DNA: TGTGCCAGCAGCCAGGACAGAGGGCAGGGAGCTTTCTTT. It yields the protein CASSQDRGQGAFF. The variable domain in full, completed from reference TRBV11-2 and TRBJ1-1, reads EAGVAQSPRYKIIEKRQSVAFWCNPISGHATLYWYQQILGQGPKLLIQFQNNGVVDDSQLPKDRFSAERLKGVDSTLKIQPAKLEDSAVYLCASSQDRGQGAFFGQGTRLTVV.

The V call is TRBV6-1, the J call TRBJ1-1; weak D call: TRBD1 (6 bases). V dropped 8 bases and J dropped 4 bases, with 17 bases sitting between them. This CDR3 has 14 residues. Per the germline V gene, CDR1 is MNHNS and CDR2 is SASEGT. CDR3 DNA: TGTGCCAGCCGGAATCGACAGGCCATCACTGAAGCTTTCTTT. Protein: CASRNRQAITEAFF.

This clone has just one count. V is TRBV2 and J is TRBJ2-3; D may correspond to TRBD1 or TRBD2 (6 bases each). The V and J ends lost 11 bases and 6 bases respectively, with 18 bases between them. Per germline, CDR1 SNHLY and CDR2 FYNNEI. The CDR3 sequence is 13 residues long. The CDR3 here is CAGRDTPQDTQYF. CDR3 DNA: TGTGCCGGGCGGGACACGCCCCAGGATACGCAGTATTTT.

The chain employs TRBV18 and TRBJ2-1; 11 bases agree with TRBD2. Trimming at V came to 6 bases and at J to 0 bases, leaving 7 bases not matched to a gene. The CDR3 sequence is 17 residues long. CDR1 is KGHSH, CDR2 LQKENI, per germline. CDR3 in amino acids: CASSSGLAEGSYNEQFF. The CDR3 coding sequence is TGTGCCAGCTCGTCGGGACTAGCGGAGGGCTCCTACAATGAGCAGTTCTTC. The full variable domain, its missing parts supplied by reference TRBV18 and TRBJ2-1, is NAGVMQNPRHLVRRRGQEARLRCSPMKGHSHVYWYRQLPEEGLKFMVYLQKENIIDESGMPKERFSAEFPKEGPSILRIQQVVRGDSAAYFCASSSGLAEGSYNEQFFGPGTRLTVL.

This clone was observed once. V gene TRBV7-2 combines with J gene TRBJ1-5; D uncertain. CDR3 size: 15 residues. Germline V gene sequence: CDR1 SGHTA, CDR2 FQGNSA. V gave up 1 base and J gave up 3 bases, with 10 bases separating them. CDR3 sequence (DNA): TGTGCCAGCAGCTTAGACCCGACGGTCAATCAGCCCCAGCATTTT. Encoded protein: CASSLDPTVNQPQHF.

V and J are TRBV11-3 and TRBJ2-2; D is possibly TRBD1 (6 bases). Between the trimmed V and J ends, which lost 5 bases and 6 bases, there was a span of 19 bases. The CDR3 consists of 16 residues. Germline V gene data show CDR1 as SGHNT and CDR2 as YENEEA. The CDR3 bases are TGTGCCAGCAGCCTCGGACAGTTTATCGGGGCCGGGGAGCTGTTTTTT. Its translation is CASSLGQFIGAGELFF.

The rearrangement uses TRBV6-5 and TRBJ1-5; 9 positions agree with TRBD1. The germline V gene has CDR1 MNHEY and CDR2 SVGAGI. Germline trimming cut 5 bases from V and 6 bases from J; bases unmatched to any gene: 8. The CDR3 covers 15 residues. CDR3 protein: CASSATRDRAQPQHF. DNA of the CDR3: TGTGCCAGCAGTGCAACCCGGGACAGGGCTCAGCCCCAGCATTTT.

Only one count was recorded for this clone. CDR3 DNA sequence: TGTGCCAGCAGTCGTACAGGGGAACAGCCCCAGCATTTT. Translated: CASSRTGEQPQHF. This sequence joins TRBV5-5 and TRBJ1-5; 7 nucleotides line up with TRBD1. The CDR3 spans 13 residues. Germline CDR1 and CDR2: SGHKS and YYEKEE (reference sequence). V shed 5 bases and J 7 bases; nucleotides not matched to a gene: 6.

The CDR3 nucleotides are TGTGCCAGCAGCTTGGAGGGCTTGAACACTGAAGCTTTCTTT. This encodes CASSLEGLNTEAFF. The chain recombines TRBV5-8 with TRBJ1-1; D gene uncertain. Per the germline V gene, CDR1 is SGHTS and CDR2 is YDEGEE. The CDR3 is 14 amino acids. Trimming stripped 0 bases from V and 0 bases from J, with 6 bases between.

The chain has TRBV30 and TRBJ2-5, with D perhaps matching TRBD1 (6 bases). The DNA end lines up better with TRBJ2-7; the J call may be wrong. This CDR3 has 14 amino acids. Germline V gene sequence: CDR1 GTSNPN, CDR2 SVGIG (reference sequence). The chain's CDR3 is CAWTQGTSTYEQYF. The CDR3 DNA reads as TGTGCCTGGACTCAGGGGACGTCTACCTACGAGCAGTACTTC.

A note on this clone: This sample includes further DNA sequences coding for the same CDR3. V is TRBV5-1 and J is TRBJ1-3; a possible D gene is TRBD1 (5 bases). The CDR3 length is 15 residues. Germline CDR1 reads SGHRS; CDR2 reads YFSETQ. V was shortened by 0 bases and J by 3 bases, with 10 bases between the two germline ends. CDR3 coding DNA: TGCGCCAGCAGCTTGGTCGCGGGGCTTGGAAACACCATATATTTT. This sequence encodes CASSLVAGLGNTIYF.

The CDR3 loop is CASSEWASNGYTF. CDR3 bases: TGTGCCAGCAGTGAATGGGCTTCTAATGGCTACACCTTC. The chain employs TRBV6-1 and TRBJ1-2; D gene uncertain. V dropped 2 bases and J dropped 6 bases, with 10 bases sitting between them. CDR1 is MNHNS and CDR2 is SASEGT in the germline V gene. The CDR3 spans 13 residues.

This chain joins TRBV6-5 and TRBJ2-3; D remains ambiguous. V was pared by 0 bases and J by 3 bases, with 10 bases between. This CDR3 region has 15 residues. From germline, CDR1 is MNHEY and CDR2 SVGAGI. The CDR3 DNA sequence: TGTGCCAGCAGTTACTCGCCCCAGGCTACAGATACGCAGTATTTT. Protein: CASSYSPQATDTQYF.